This entry is about one T cell receptor beta chain. Indicated treatment: randomized to nivolumab then ipilimumab (arm A) or the reverse (arm B). Sorted cells were live CD3+CD8+, lacking CD19 and CD56, from PBMCs. This specimen comes from a study of sequential checkpoint blockade in melanoma. Study-wide background: Both treatment sequences were followed by maintenance nivolumab.

Profiling relied on immunoSEQ multiplex PCR, and the TCRdb table lists in-frame clones only, not all of them. The sample lists more than 30,000 clones; 75% to 90% were seen once. The germline gives CDR1 SGHDT, CDR2 YYEEEE. V was pared by 3 bases and J by 4 bases, with 11 bases of the junction left unmatched. The CDR3 covers 18 residues. This TCR derives from a human donor with melanoma. This specimen consisted of CD8+ T cells sorted from blood (inferred from file names), obtained from a patient given nivolumab and ipilimumab in sequence. This chain uses TRBV5-6 with TRBJ2-2; TRBD2 matches at 11 bases. Here the CDR3 reads CASSSLIAGGPGTGELFF. CDR3 bases: TGTGCCAGCAGCTCCCTCATAGCGGGAGGGCCCGGCACCGGGGAGCTGTTTTTT.